The clone carrying this T cell receptor beta chain appeared a single time. The junction departs from germline at one end; a sequencing error may be responsible. Germline CDR1 LGHNA, CDR2 YNFKEQ. CDR3 size: 19 residues. Synthesis of TCR beta cDNA was carried out from around 540 ng total RNA with a constant-region primer. Amplification in three nested multiplex PCR rounds with slightly modified ARM-PCR gave rise to TCR beta libraries. The two initial PCR rounds, roughly 9 cycles each, used TRBV1-TRBV30 forward and C-beta reverse primers. MiXCR was run by TCRdb on the multiplex PCR reads, yielding one entry per CDR3 protein. The repertoire holds under 130,000 distinct CDR3 sequences, with roughly 85% as singletons. Starting material for RNA and DNA co-extraction consisted of roughly 17-31 mg of unsorted bulk tissue. These data are taken from a study of tumor-infiltrating lymphocytes in primary liver carcinoma.

This chain connects TRBV4-2 to TRBJ2-3, with 10 bases that match TRBD2. This clonotype was sampled from a man aged 35-49 years with primary liver carcinoma and hepatitis B virus infection. Sequencing was carried out using liver tumor tissue from sampling region 3. Subset described: tumor region T3, left-lateral pole. CDR3 residues: CANSPTSTYSGRYIDTQYF. The CDR3 nucleotides are TGTGCCAACAGCCCGACCTCTACCTATAGCGGGAGGTACATAGATACGCAGTATTTT.